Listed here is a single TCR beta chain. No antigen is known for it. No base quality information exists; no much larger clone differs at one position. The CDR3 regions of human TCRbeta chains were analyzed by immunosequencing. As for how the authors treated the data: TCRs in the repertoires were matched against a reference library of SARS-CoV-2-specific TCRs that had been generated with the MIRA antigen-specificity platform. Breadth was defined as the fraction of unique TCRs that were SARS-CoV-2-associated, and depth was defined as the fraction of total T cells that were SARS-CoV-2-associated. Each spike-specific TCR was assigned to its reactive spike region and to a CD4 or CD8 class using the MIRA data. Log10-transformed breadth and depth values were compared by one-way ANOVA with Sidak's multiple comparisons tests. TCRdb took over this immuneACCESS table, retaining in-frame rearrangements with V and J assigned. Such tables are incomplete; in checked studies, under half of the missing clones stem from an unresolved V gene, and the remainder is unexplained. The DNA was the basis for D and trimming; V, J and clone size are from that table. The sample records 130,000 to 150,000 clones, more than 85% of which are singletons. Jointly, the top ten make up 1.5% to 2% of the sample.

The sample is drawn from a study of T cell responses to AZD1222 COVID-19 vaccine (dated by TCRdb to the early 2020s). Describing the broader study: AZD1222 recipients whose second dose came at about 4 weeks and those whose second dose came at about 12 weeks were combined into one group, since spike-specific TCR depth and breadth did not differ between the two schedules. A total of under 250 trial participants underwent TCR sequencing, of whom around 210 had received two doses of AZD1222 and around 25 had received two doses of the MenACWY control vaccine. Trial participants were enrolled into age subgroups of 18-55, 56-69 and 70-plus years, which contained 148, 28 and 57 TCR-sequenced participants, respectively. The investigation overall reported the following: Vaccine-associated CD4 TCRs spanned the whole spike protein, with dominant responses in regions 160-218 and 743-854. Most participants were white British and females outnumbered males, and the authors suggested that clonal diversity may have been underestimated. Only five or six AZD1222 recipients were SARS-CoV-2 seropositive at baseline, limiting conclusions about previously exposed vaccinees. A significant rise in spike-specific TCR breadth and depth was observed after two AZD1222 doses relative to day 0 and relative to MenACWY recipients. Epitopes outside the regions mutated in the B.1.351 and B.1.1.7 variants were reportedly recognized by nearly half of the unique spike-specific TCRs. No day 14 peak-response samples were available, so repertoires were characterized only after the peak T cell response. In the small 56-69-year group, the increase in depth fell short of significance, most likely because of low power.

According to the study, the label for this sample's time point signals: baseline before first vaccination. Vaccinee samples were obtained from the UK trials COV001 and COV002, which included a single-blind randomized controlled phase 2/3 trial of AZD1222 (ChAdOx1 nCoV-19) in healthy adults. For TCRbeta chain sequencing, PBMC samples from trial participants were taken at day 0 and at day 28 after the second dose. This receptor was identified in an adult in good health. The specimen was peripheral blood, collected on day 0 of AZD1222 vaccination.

The nucleotide sequence is TGTGCCAGCAGCTTGTCTAGCTCACCCCTCCACTTT. Its product reads: CASSLSSSPLHF. The sequence links TRBV5-6 to TRBJ1-6; the D gene cannot be named for sure. V is pared back by 1 base and J by 10 bases, with 6 bases lying between the germline termini. CDR1 SGHDT and CDR2 YYEEEE were looked up in the germline V gene. CDR3 length: 12 amino acids, cysteine to phenylalanine. CDR3 DNA is the only sequence kept; it has 36 bases, read in frame from the first base. Full variable domain (CDR3 extended with the reference TRBV5-6 and TRBJ1-6 proteins): DAGVTQSPTHLIKTRGQQVTLRCSPKSGHDTVSWYQQALGQGPQFIFQYYEEEERQRGNFPDRFSGHQFPNYSSELNVNALLLGDSALYLCASSLSSSPLHFGNGTRLTVT.